A single sample is the source of the 4 T cell receptor beta chains below, sequenced in a study of shared clonotypes between healthy human individuals. Sequenced by immunoSEQ multiplex PCR; TCRdb stores in-frame clones only, minus some. The sample consists of some 2.4 million clones, 93% of them appearing once. Material for sequencing was naive CD4+ T cells from PBMCs. Regarding subset: CD45RA+ positively selected. All receptors derive from a man in his late teens or twenties in good health. Some clones in this sample may be carry-over from other donors' samples.

The chain has TRBV9 and TRBJ2-2; the D gene could be TRBD1 or TRBD2 (5 bases each). Germline CDR1 and CDR2: SGDLS and YYNGEE. Between the trimmed V and J ends, which lost 2 bases and 4 bases, there was a span of 15 bases. This CDR3 contains 16 residues. CDR3 amino acids: CASSVTLDGGTGELFF. In nucleotides, the CDR3 is TGTGCCAGCAGCGTTACGTTAGATGGGGGCACCGGGGAGCTGTTTTTT.

The V call is TRBV9, the J call TRBJ2-5, with D tentatively TRBD2 (6 bases). Germline CDR1 and CDR2: SGDLS and YYNGEE. V lost 0 bases to trimming and J lost 5 bases, with 14 bases between them. The CDR3 loop spans 15 amino acids. CDR3 in DNA: TGTGCCAGCAGCGTAGTGGGACTCGCAGTCGAGACCCAGTACTTC. This encodes CASSVVGLAVETQYF.

This rearrangement joins TRBV28 to TRBJ2-7; 7 bases match TRBD2. The CDR3 runs to 14 residues. Germline CDR1 is MDHEN and CDR2 is SYDVKM. V was pared by 6 bases and J by 4 bases, with 9 bases of the junction left unmatched. The CDR3 region is CASRGTGTIYEQYF. The CDR3 nucleotides are TGTGCCAGCAGGGGCACCGGGACTATTTACGAGCAGTACTTC. The whole variable domain, filled in from reference TRBV28 and TRBJ2-7, reads DVKVTQSSRYLVKRTGEKVFLECVQDMDHENMFWYRQDPGLGLRLIYFSYDVKMKEKGDIPEGYSVSREKKERFSLILESASTNQTSMYLCASRGTGTIYEQYFGPGTRLTVT.

About this clone itself: This same CDR3 is encoded by further DNA sequences in the sample. V and J are TRBV5-1 and TRBJ2-1; TRBD1 is a possible D gene (5 bases). Germline CDR1 is SGHRS and CDR2 is YFSETQ. With 0 bases removed from V and 8 bases from J, the gap between germline ends came to 12 bases. CDR3 length: 14 amino acids. The CDR3 spells CASSLVSGSDEQFF. The CDR3 nucleotides read TGCGCCAGCAGCTTGGTATCAGGGTCCGATGAGCAGTTCTTC. Based on the CDR3 plus reference TRBV5-1 and TRBJ2-1, the full variable domain is KAGVTQTPRYLIKTRGQQVTLSCSPISGHRSVSWYQQTPGQGLQFLFEYFSETQRNKGNFPGRFSGRQFSNSRSEMNVSTLELGDSALYLCASSLVSGSDEQFFGPGTRLTVL.